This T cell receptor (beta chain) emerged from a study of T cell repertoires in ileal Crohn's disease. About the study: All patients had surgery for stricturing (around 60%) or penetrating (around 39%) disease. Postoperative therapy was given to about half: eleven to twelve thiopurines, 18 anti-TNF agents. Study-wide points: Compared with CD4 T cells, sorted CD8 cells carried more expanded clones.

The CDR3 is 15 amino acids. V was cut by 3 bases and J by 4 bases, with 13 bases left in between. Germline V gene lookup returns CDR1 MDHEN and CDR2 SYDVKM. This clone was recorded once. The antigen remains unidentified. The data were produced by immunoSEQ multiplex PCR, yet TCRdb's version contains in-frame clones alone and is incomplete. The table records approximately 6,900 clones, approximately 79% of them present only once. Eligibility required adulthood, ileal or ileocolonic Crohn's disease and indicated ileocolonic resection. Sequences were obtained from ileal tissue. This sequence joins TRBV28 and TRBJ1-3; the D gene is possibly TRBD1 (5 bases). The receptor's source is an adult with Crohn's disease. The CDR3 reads CASSFQGRAGNTIYF. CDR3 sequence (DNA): TGTGCCAGCAGTTTTCAGGGCAGGGCGGGAAACACCATATATTTT.